This TCR beta chain was observed in a study of T cells in narcolepsy. Study in general: Patients with NT1 or NT2 and healthy control donors were enrolled.

Comments on this clone: What it binds is unknown.

Overall study results and limits: HCRT-specific and TRIB2-specific autoreactive clonotypes appeared among same-patient CSF and blood CD4+ clonotypes. Healthy controls reportedly lacked the autoreactive clonotypes serially found in patients' blood. No autoreactive T cell clone sequences appeared in some memory CD4+ repertoires.

Deletions cut 6 bases from V and 5 bases from J, with 11 bases between. Germline-derived CDR1 and CDR2 are MRHNA and SNTAGT. This CDR3 is 13 amino acids long. Assay: immunoSEQ multiplex PCR; the TCRdb copy retains only in-frame clones and omits some. The sample lists tens of thousands of clones, 92% occurring once. Material for sequencing was CD45RA- memory CD4+ T cells from PBMCs. The chain combines TRBV6-4 with TRBJ2-1; the D gene is possibly TRBD1 (6 bases). This clonotype was obtained from a human donor with narcolepsy. The CDR3 here is CASSSTGHNEQFF. CDR3 DNA: TGTGCCAGCAGCTCGACAGGCCACAATGAGCAGTTCTTC.